Presented here are 16 T cell receptor beta chains from one specimen sequenced in a study of CD8 T cells in ankylosing spondylitis. One entry per CDR3 protein results from TCRdb running MiXCR on the 5' RACE reads. The sample includes 210,000 or so distinct CDR3 sequences, approximately 7.6% of them seen just once. Sequenced input: blood, either unsorted or a sorted T cell fraction (not recorded which). The receptors shown here come from a female donor with ankylosing spondylitis or in good health (not recorded which).

As concerns this clonotype: Mismatch with germline at one junction end may stem from a read error. V is TRBV7-2 and J is TRBJ1-1; D not resolved. CDR1 is SGHTA, CDR2 FQGNSA, per germline. The length of the CDR3 is 13 residues. The CDR3 sequence is CTNSLGGFGEAFF. The CDR3, as DNA: TGTACCAACAGCTTAGGAGGGTTCGGTGAAGCTTTCTTT.

This clonotype has at least ten counts. The V gene is TRBV10-3, the J gene TRBJ1-2, with D unresolved. V lost 4 bases and J 8 bases, leaving 11 bases between the germline ends. Germline V gene lookup returns CDR1 ENHRY and CDR2 SYGVKD. The CDR3 totals 12 residues. For the CDR3, the DNA is TGTGCCATCAGTGTCCCGGTCGGAGGCTACACCTTC. Its protein is CAISVPVGGYTF.

At least ten counts were recorded for this clonotype. This chain uses TRBV28 with TRBJ1-2; D gene uncertain. Trimming removed 5 bases at V and 5 bases at J, with 18 bases between. The V gene's germline CDR1 is MDHEN and CDR2 SYDVKM. This CDR3 is 15 amino acids long. The DNA of the CDR3 is TGTGCCAGCAGTCCGCTGGAGAACCCCACTTATGGCTACACCTTC. As protein: CASSPLENPTYGYTF.

This clonotype has a count of ten or more. J is TRBJ2-7 and V is TRBV10-3; D is unclear. The CDR3 has 11 residues. Looked up from germline, CDR1 is ENHRY and CDR2 is SYGVKD. Trimming removed 2 bases at V and 7 bases at J, with 6 bases between. As DNA, the CDR3 is TGTGCCATCAGTGAGACACAGGAGCAGTACTTC. This encodes CAISETQEQYF.

This clonotype has a count of ten or more. This chain uses TRBV6-5 with TRBJ1-2; the match to TRBD1 covers 8 bases. Germline CDR1 reads MNHEY; CDR2 reads SVGAGI. V gave up 4 bases and J gave up 8 bases; unmatched junction bases: 9. The CDR3 sequence is 14 residues long. CDR3 sequence: CASSFRDRGGGYTF. The CDR3 DNA is TGTGCCAGCAGTTTCCGCGACAGGGGCGGCGGCTACACCTTC.

Many counts were recorded for this clonotype. The rearrangement links TRBV20-1 to TRBJ2-5; D remains ambiguous. Germline values: CDR1 DFQATT, CDR2 SNEGSKA (reference sequence). This CDR3 has 14 amino acids. The V end was cut by 6 bases, the J end by 2 bases, with 16 bases between. In nucleotides, the CDR3 is TGCAGTGCCCTCCCGGCCCTGCCGCAAGAGACCCAGTACTTC. Protein product: CSALPALPQETQYF.

This clonotype occurred many times. The chain links TRBV29-1 to TRBJ1-1, with 8 positions matching TRBD1. Per the germline V gene, CDR1 is SQVTM and CDR2 is ANQGSEA. V trimming: 5 bases; J trimming: 3 bases; junction bases outside the gene matches: 2. This CDR3 spans 12 amino acids. CDR3 region: CSVTTGDTEAFF. The CDR3 region has the DNA TGCAGCGTTACGACAGGGGACACTGAAGCTTTCTTT. Full variable domain (missing parts from reference TRBV29-1 and TRBJ1-1): SAVISQKPSRDICQRGTSLTIQCQVDSQVTMMFWYRQQPGQSLTLIATANQGSEATYESGFVIDKFPISRPNLTFSTLTVSNMSPEDSSIYLCSVTTGDTEAFFGQGTRLTVV.

This clonotype was seen a few times. The chain joins TRBV5-6 to TRBJ2-1; 16 nucleotides line up with TRBD2. The length of the CDR3 is 19 residues. With V trimmed by 4 bases and J by 2 bases, 9 bases remained unmatched. CDR1 is SGHDT, CDR2 YYEEEE, per germline. As DNA, the CDR3 is TGTGCCAGCAGCCGGGGGGGACTAGCGGGAGGGCCCCCCTACAATGAGCAGTTCTTC. The encoded protein is CASSRGGLAGGPPYNEQFF.

The CDR3 region has the DNA TGTGCCAGCACCCAGGGGGTAACCAACACTGAAGCTTTCTTT. Protein: CASTQGVTNTEAFF. The J gene is TRBJ1-1, the V gene TRBV9, with 7 bases that match TRBD1. The CDR3 runs 14 residues. Germline V gives CDR1 SGDLS, CDR2 YYNGEE. With V trimmed by 6 bases and J by 2 bases, 7 bases remained unmatched. Filled out from reference TRBV9 and TRBJ1-1, the complete variable domain reads DSGVTQTPKHLITATGQRVTLRCSPRSGDLSVYWYQQSLDQGLQFLIQYYNGEERAKGNILERFSAQQFPDLHSELNLSSLELGDSALYFCASTQGVTNTEAFFGQGTRLTVV.

This clonotype was observed many times. The V gene is TRBV4-2, the J gene TRBJ2-1; D assignment may be TRBD1 or TRBD2 (6 bases each). Germline CDR1 and CDR2: LGHNA and YNFKEQ. Trimming cost V 1 base and J 8 bases, with 9 bases left between them. This CDR3 region has 13 residues. The CDR3 region is CASSQGRGDEQFF. CDR3 DNA: TGTGCCAGCAGCCAAGGGAGGGGGGATGAGCAGTTCTTC.

The V and J genes are TRBV6-1 and TRBJ1-2, with D possibly TRBD1 on 6 matching bases. CDR3 size: 15 residues. V was pared by 10 bases and J by 5 bases, with 23 bases between. CDR1 is MNHNS, CDR2 SASEGT, per germline. CDR3 sequence: CAIESSRGTFYGYTF. The CDR3 nucleotides are TGTGCCATCGAATCCTCGAGGGGGACTTTTTATGGCTACACCTTC.

The CDR3 DNA reads TGCAGCGTTGAAGGGGGACAGGAGAAAGAGACCCAGTACTTC. Its translation is CSVEGGQEKETQYF. The V and J genes are TRBV29-1 and TRBJ2-5; 8 bases map to TRBD1. CDR3 size: 14 residues. Germline CDR1 reads SQVTM; CDR2 reads ANQGSEA. The V gene end was trimmed by 1 base and the J gene end by 3 bases; junction bases not matched to a gene: 4.

This clonotype has ten or more counts. The rearrangement links TRBV29-1 to TRBJ2-5; the D gene is possibly TRBD1 (5 bases). Trimming shortened V by 8 bases and J by 5 bases, and 12 bases separated the two germline ends. The CDR3 loop spans 11 amino acids. Germline loops: CDR1 SQVTM, CDR2 ANQGSEA. CDR3 sequence (DNA): TGCAGCTCAGGGAACGGTGAGACCCAGTACTTC. Its translation is CSSGNGETQYF.

This clonotype was seen only a few times. A read error is possible here, since a much larger clone lies one base away. The CDR3: CSTTGDRVGGYTF. Here the CDR3 DNA reads TGCAGTACTACCGGGGACAGGGTTGGCGGCTACACCTTC. The chain recombines TRBV20-1 with TRBJ1-2; 9 positions agree with TRBD1. CDR1 and CDR2 from the germline V gene are DFQATT and SNEGSKA (reference sequence). Trimming cost V 8 bases and J 8 bases; bases outside gene matches: 12. This CDR3 comprises 13 residues.

This clonotype was observed many times. The gene calls are TRBV5-5 and TRBJ2-3, with 9 bases that match TRBD2. This CDR3 contains 16 residues. CDR1 is SGHKS, CDR2 YYEKEE, per germline (reference sequence). Trimming cost V 4 bases and J 2 bases; bases outside gene matches: 8. This CDR3 reads CASSPIAGVDTDTQYF. Written as DNA, the CDR3 is TGTGCCAGCAGCCCTATAGCGGGAGTGGACACAGATACGCAGTATTTT. The entire variable domain, with the rest obtained from reference TRBV5-5 and TRBJ2-3, is as follows: DAGVTQSPTHLIKTRGQQVTLRCSPISGHKSVSWYQQVLGQGPQFIFQYYEKEERGRGNFPDRFSARQFPNYSSELNVNALLLGDSALYLCASSPIAGVDTDTQYFGPGTRLTVL.

This clonotype was counted at least ten times. This chain joins TRBV6-2 or TRBV6-3 and TRBJ2-7, with D unresolved. CDR3 size: 14 residues. Trimming took 5 bases from V and 0 from J, leaving 11 bases between them. Germline loops: CDR1 MNHEY, CDR2 SVGEGT. The CDR3 DNA follows: TGTGCCAGCAGTCGGACGGTGCCCTCCTACGAGCAGTACTTC. Amino acid sequence: CASSRTVPSYEQYF.